Sequencing of this TCR beta chain was carried out in a study of T cell responses to AZD1222 COVID-19 vaccine (dated by TCRdb to about 2021). Background on the whole study: TCR sequencing was performed for fewer than 250 trial participants, of whom roughly 200 were given two doses of AZD1222 and approximately 25 were given two doses of MenACWY control vaccine. Trial participants were enrolled by age into subgroups of 18-55, 56-69 and 70-plus years, and around 150, 28 and 57 TCR-sequenced participants, respectively, were included in these subgroups.

General findings and caveats noted by the study authors: The vaccine-associated CD4 TCRs covered the entire spike protein, and the dominant responses fell in regions 160-218 and 743-854. After two AZD1222 doses, spike-specific TCR breadth and depth were significantly higher than at day 0 and than in MenACWY recipients. Conclusions about previously exposed vaccinees were limited because only six AZD1222 recipients were SARS-CoV-2 seropositive at baseline. Reportedly, almost half of the unique spike-specific TCRs recognized epitopes lying outside the regions that are mutated in the B.1.351 and B.1.1.7 variants. Because no day 14 peak-response samples were available, repertoires were characterized only after the peak T cell response. In the small 56-69-year group, the increase in depth fell short of significance, most likely because of low power. Participants were mostly white British, with more females than males. The authors suggested clonal diversity may have been underestimated.

As concerns this clone: Its cognate antigen has yet to be identified. Base-call qualities are not available, and no considerably larger clone is one nucleotide away.

The CDR3 regions of human TCRbeta chains were analyzed by immunosequencing. The original methods were these. TCRs in the repertoires were compared against a reference library of SARS-CoV-2-specific TCRs that had been generated with the MIRA antigen-specificity platform. Breadth meant the fraction of unique TCRs that were SARS-CoV-2-associated, whereas depth meant the fraction of total T cells that were SARS-CoV-2-associated. Using the MIRA data, each spike-specific TCR was assigned both to the spike region to which the TCR was reactive and to a CD4 or CD8 class. Log10-transformed breadth and depth values were compared by one-way ANOVA with Sidak's multiple comparisons tests. The table was pulled from immuneACCESS by TCRdb, which kept in-frame rearrangements only. Such tables lose some clones; where checked, under half of the loss comes from unresolved V genes, and the rest has no known cause. The V and J calls and the clone size are those of that table, but D and trimming were determined from the DNA. Recorded for this sample are some 140,000 clones; approximately 92% of them occurred a single time. The ten largest account for around 6.5% of the sample.

The time point tag for this specimen amounts to: about 28 days (+/-7) after the second vaccine dose. AZD1222 recipients given second doses at about 4 weeks or at about 12 weeks were pooled, since spike-specific TCR depth and breadth were not found to differ between the two schedules. Vaccinee samples were obtained from the UK trials COV001 and COV002, which included a single-blind randomized controlled phase 2/3 trial of AZD1222 (ChAdOx1 nCoV-19) in healthy adults. For TCRbeta chain sequencing, PBMC samples from trial participants were taken at day 0 and at day 28 after the second dose. Unmatched junction bases come to 10, with V trimmed by 0 bases and J by 3 bases. For CDR1 and CDR2, the germline V gene (reference sequence) lists LNHDA and SQIVND. The CDR3 covers 18 residues, taking in both the cysteine and the phenylalanine. This entry keeps only the CDR3 DNA: 54 bases, framed from base 1.

The chain is assembled from TRBV19 and TRBJ2-1; a stretch of 8 junction bases matches TRBD2. This sequence originates from an adult who received the AZD1222 COVID-19 vaccine. Sequences were derived from peripheral blood, sampled 28 days after the second AZD1222 dose. The CDR3 protein sequence reads: CASSIDDWERGIYNEQFF. Read as DNA, the sequence is TGTGCCAGTAGTATAGATGACTGGGAGCGGGGGATCTACAATGAGCAGTTCTTC.